The rows below give T cell receptor beta chains drawn from one sample of a study of tumor-infiltrating lymphocytes in localized non-small cell lung cancer. Some clones are missing from TCRdb's copy, which holds only in-frame ones; the method was immunoSEQ multiplex PCR. The sample lists 12,000 or so clones; roughly 84% were seen once. Sequencing input: lung tumor tissue. These receptors were collected from a human donor with non-small cell lung cancer. CDR3s include the opening cysteine and the closing phenylalanine or tryptophan. A D gene is named only where the DNA matches it firmly. Size is omitted from some rows. Given values are once, few, many or a class for expanded clones.

CDR3nt: TGTGCCTGGAGCATACAGGGGGCGGCCACCGGGGAGCTGTTTTTT
CDR3aa: CAWSIQGAATGELFF
abundance: NA
v_gene: TRBV30
j_gene: TRBJ2-2
d_gene: TRBD1

CDR3nt: TGCGCCAGCAGCGACGCAGGGGATGGTGGCAACTATGGCTACACCTTC
CDR3aa: CASSDAGDGGNYGYTF
abundance: NA
v_gene: TRBV5-1
j_gene: TRBJ1-2
d_gene: NA

CDR3nt: TGTGCCAGCAGCTTCGTCAACGAAGAGACCCAGTACTTC
CDR3aa: CASSFVNEETQYF
abundance: NA
v_gene: TRBV5-4
j_gene: TRBJ2-5
d_gene: NA

CDR3nt: TGCGCCAGCAGCCAAGATGGAGGTCTGGCAGGGGGAGAGACCCAGTACTTC
CDR3aa: CASSQDGGLAGGETQYF
abundance: NA
v_gene: TRBV4-3
j_gene: TRBJ2-5
d_gene: TRBD1

CDR3nt: TGTGCCAGCAGCAGGGACTCTGGAAACACCATATATTTT
CDR3aa: CASSRDSGNTIYF
abundance: NA
v_gene: TRBV6-5
j_gene: TRBJ1-3
d_gene: NA

CDR3nt: TGTGCCGGCCTACAGGGAGTCGCTGAAGCTTTCTTT
CDR3aa: CAGLQGVAEAFF
abundance: few
v_gene: TRBV30
j_gene: TRBJ1-1
d_gene: NA

CDR3nt: TGTGCCAGCAGCGCCCAACCCGGGACGGTACAAGAGACCCAATACTTC
CDR3aa: CASSAQPGTVQETQYF
abundance: NA
v_gene: TRBV9
j_gene: TRBJ2-5
d_gene: NA

CDR3nt: TGTGCCAGCAGCGATCCGGGCTCTGGAAACACCATATATTTT
CDR3aa: CASSDPGSGNTIYF
abundance: NA
v_gene: TRBV9
j_gene: TRBJ1-3
d_gene: NA

CDR3nt: TGCGCCAGCAGCTTGGGACAGGGGAATGAAAAACTGTTTTTT
CDR3aa: CASSLGQGNEKLFF
abundance: NA
v_gene: TRBV5-1
j_gene: TRBJ1-4
d_gene: TRBD1

CDR3nt: TGTGCCAGCAGCCGGAGGGGGGAGCTTTATCAGCCCCAGCATTTT
CDR3aa: CASSRRGELYQPQHF
abundance: NA
v_gene: TRBV5-6
j_gene: TRBJ1-5
d_gene: NA

CDR3nt: TGTGCCAGCAGCTTGGACCCAGGGGGTTCGAACGAGCAGTACTTC
CDR3aa: CASSLDPGGSNEQYF
abundance: NA
v_gene: TRBV5-4
j_gene: TRBJ2-7
d_gene: TRBD1

CDR3nt: TGTGCCAGCACCACCCAGGGAGCCACTGAAGCTTTCTTT
CDR3aa: CASTTQGATEAFF
abundance: NA
v_gene: TRBV6-6
j_gene: TRBJ1-1
d_gene: NA

CDR3nt: TGTGCCAGCAGCTTGACAGACTCTGGAAACACCATATATTTT
CDR3aa: CASSLTDSGNTIYF
abundance: NA
v_gene: TRBV7-8
j_gene: TRBJ1-3
d_gene: NA

CDR3nt: TGTGCCAGCTCACCACAGGAGAAGACCCAGTACTTC
CDR3aa: CASSPQEKTQYF
abundance: NA
v_gene: TRBV18
j_gene: TRBJ2-5
d_gene: NA

CDR3nt: TGTGCCAGCAGTTCAATCCGGGACAACAATGAGCAGTTCTTC
CDR3aa: CASSSIRDNNEQFF
abundance: NA
v_gene: TRBV7-2
j_gene: TRBJ2-1
d_gene: NA

CDR3nt: TGTGCCAGCAGCCCGGGGACCAAAGAGACCCAGTACTTC
CDR3aa: CASSPGTKETQYF
abundance: once
v_gene: TRBV7-2
j_gene: TRBJ2-5
d_gene: NA

CDR3nt: TGCAGCGTTGAAAGCGGGTCCGCTGATACGCAGTATTTT
CDR3aa: CSVESGSADTQYF
abundance: few
v_gene: TRBV29-1
j_gene: TRBJ2-3
d_gene: NA

CDR3nt: TGTGCCAGCAGCGTAGCGGACCAGGGTTTCGAGCAGTACTTC
CDR3aa: CASSVADQGFEQYF
abundance: NA
v_gene: TRBV9
j_gene: TRBJ2-7
d_gene: NA

CDR3nt: TGTGCCAGCAGCGTAGCCCGACAGATGAACACTGAAGCTTTCTTT
CDR3aa: CASSVARQMNTEAFF
abundance: few
v_gene: TRBV9
j_gene: TRBJ1-1
d_gene: NA

CDR3nt: TGTGCCAGCAGCTTAATGGGTGCTAGCGGGGGACTCACAGATACGCAGTATTTT
CDR3aa: CASSLMGASGGLTDTQYF
abundance: NA
v_gene: TRBV7-3
j_gene: TRBJ2-3
d_gene: TRBD2

CDR3nt: TGTGCCAGCAGTCCCCGCCGGGAGCCCCAGCATTTT
CDR3aa: CASSPRREPQHF
abundance: NA
v_gene: TRBV6-6
j_gene: TRBJ1-5
d_gene: NA

CDR3nt: TGTGCCAGCAGCTTGGGGTCTGGAAACACCATATATTTT
CDR3aa: CASSLGSGNTIYF
abundance: few
v_gene: TRBV5-6
j_gene: TRBJ1-3
d_gene: NA

CDR3nt: TGTGCCAGCAGCTTAGTATCTGGGAACTACGAGCAGTACTTC
CDR3aa: CASSLVSGNYEQYF
abundance: NA
v_gene: TRBV11-1
j_gene: TRBJ2-7
d_gene: NA

CDR3nt: TGTGCCAGCAGTGAAACGGCGGTGGGGGAAGTCTTCACCTTC
CDR3aa: CASSETAVGEVFTF
abundance: NA
v_gene: TRBV2
j_gene: TRBJ1-2
d_gene: NA

CDR3nt: TGTGCCAGCACCACCACCCATGGGGCAGATACGCAGTATTTT
CDR3aa: CASTTTHGADTQYF
abundance: NA
v_gene: TRBV5-4
j_gene: TRBJ2-3
d_gene: NA

CDR3nt: TGCAGCGTTGATAGTCCTAGCACAGATACGCAGTATTTT
CDR3aa: CSVDSPSTDTQYF
abundance: NA
v_gene: TRBV29-1
j_gene: TRBJ2-3
d_gene: NA

CDR3nt: TGTGCCAGCAGCTTAACGGGTAGCAGGGGGGCCAACGTCCTGACTTTC
CDR3aa: CASSLTGSRGANVLTF
abundance: NA
v_gene: TRBV7-3
j_gene: TRBJ2-6
d_gene: NA

CDR3nt: TGTGCCATCACTTACAGGGAGAACACTGAAGCTTTCTTT
CDR3aa: CAITYRENTEAFF
abundance: NA
v_gene: TRBV10-3
j_gene: TRBJ1-1
d_gene: NA

CDR3nt: TGTGCCAGCAGTTTCTCCGGACGAACTTCCTACAATGAGCAGTTCTTC
CDR3aa: CASSFSGRTSYNEQFF
abundance: NA
v_gene: TRBV27
j_gene: TRBJ2-1
d_gene: NA

CDR3nt: TGTGCCAGCAGTTTAACTAGGACCTCCCTTGGCTACACCTTC
CDR3aa: CASSLTRTSLGYTF
abundance: NA
v_gene: TRBV27
j_gene: TRBJ1-2
d_gene: NA

CDR3nt: TGTGCCAGCAGCTTAACTGAGGGTCAAGATGGCTACACCTTC
CDR3aa: CASSLTEGQDGYTF
abundance: NA
v_gene: TRBV7-2
j_gene: TRBJ1-2
d_gene: NA

CDR3nt: TGTGCCTGGGCCCCCGGGACTAACACCGGGGAGCTGTTTTTT
CDR3aa: CAWAPGTNTGELFF
abundance: few
v_gene: TRBV30
j_gene: TRBJ2-2
d_gene: NA

CDR3nt: TGTGCCACCAGCAGGGGACTAGCGGCTAACTCCTACAATGAGCAGTTCTTC
CDR3aa: CATSRGLAANSYNEQFF
abundance: once
v_gene: TRBV15
j_gene: TRBJ2-1
d_gene: TRBD2

CDR3nt: TGTGCCTGGGGAGGGACTTACAATCAGCCCCAGCATTTT
CDR3aa: CAWGGTYNQPQHF
abundance: few
v_gene: TRBV30
j_gene: TRBJ1-5
d_gene: NA

CDR3nt: TGTGCCAGCAGAGGACTAGCGGGGGGAAACGGGGAGCTGTTTTTT
CDR3aa: CASRGLAGGNGELFF
abundance: NA
v_gene: TRBV6-5
j_gene: TRBJ2-2
d_gene: TRBD2

CDR3nt: TGTGCCAGCAGTTCCCTCAGGGGGGGGAGCACAGATACGCAGTATTTT
CDR3aa: CASSSLRGGSTDTQYF
abundance: few
v_gene: TRBV27
j_gene: TRBJ2-3
d_gene: NA

CDR3nt: TGCGCCAGCAGCCAGGGAATCAGCAATCAGCCCCAGCATTTT
CDR3aa: CASSQGISNQPQHF
abundance: medium-sized
v_gene: TRBV4-3
j_gene: TRBJ1-5
d_gene: NA

CDR3nt: TGTGCCAGCAGCCGGTCAGCGGGGGGGCCGGGCAATGAGCAGTTCTTC
CDR3aa: CASSRSAGGPGNEQFF
abundance: NA
v_gene: TRBV5-4
j_gene: TRBJ2-1
d_gene: TRBD2

CDR3nt: TGTGCCAGCAGTTTACAGCGGGAGTCCTACGAGCAGTACTTC
CDR3aa: CASSLQRESYEQYF
abundance: NA
v_gene: TRBV27
j_gene: TRBJ2-7
d_gene: TRBD2

CDR3nt: TGTGCCAGCAGCATTAGCGGGAGTCTCACAGATACGCAGTATTTT
CDR3aa: CASSISGSLTDTQYF
abundance: NA
v_gene: TRBV7-6
j_gene: TRBJ2-3
d_gene: TRBD2

CDR3nt: TGTGCCAGCAGCCCAATAGCGGGGCACTACGAGCAGTACTTC
CDR3aa: CASSPIAGHYEQYF
abundance: NA
v_gene: TRBV7-2
j_gene: TRBJ2-7
d_gene: TRBD2

CDR3nt: TGTGCCAGCAGCCCGATCATCGGACAGGCTGGGGAGCAGTACTTC
CDR3aa: CASSPIIGQAGEQYF
abundance: once
v_gene: TRBV5-4
j_gene: TRBJ2-7
d_gene: TRBD1

CDR3nt: TGTGCCACCTCGGGAGCGGGCTATAGCAATCAGCCCCAGCATTTT
CDR3aa: CATSGAGYSNQPQHF
abundance: NA
v_gene: TRBV2
j_gene: TRBJ1-5
d_gene: NA

CDR3nt: TGTGCCAGCAGCTTAACCAGCTCTGGGGCCAAAAACATTCAGTACTTC
CDR3aa: CASSLTSSGAKNIQYF
abundance: NA
v_gene: TRBV7-3
j_gene: TRBJ2-4
d_gene: NA

CDR3nt: TGTGCCAGCAGCGCGGGGACAGGCTCTGGAAACACCATATATTTT
CDR3aa: CASSAGTGSGNTIYF
abundance: NA
v_gene: TRBV5-4
j_gene: TRBJ1-3
d_gene: TRBD1

CDR3nt: TGTGCCAGCAGCTTAAAAAGCGGGCTCACAGATACGCAGTATTTT
CDR3aa: CASSLKSGLTDTQYF
abundance: NA
v_gene: TRBV7-2
j_gene: TRBJ2-3
d_gene: NA

CDR3nt: TGTGCCTGGGGACGAAGCGGGAGGCCGGATACGCAGTATTTT
CDR3aa: CAWGRSGRPDTQYF
abundance: NA
v_gene: TRBV30
j_gene: TRBJ2-3
d_gene: TRBD2

CDR3nt: TGTGCCAGCAGCGGGGGACCGACTACTTACAATGAGCAGTTCTTC
CDR3aa: CASSGGPTTYNEQFF
abundance: NA
v_gene: TRBV9
j_gene: TRBJ2-1
d_gene: NA

CDR3nt: TGTGCCACCAGCCTAGAGGCACTAGGAACAGATACGCAGTATTTT
CDR3aa: CATSLEALGTDTQYF
abundance: NA
v_gene: TRBV15
j_gene: TRBJ2-3
d_gene: NA

CDR3nt: TGTGCCAGCAGTGAACGGGTCCCTGCCCGGACATACTCCTACGAGCAGTACTTC
CDR3aa: CASSERVPARTYSYEQYF
abundance: few
v_gene: TRBV6-1
j_gene: TRBJ2-7
d_gene: NA

CDR3nt: TGTGCCAGCAGCTTAGAACTAGCGAATGAGCAGTTCTTC
CDR3aa: CASSLELANEQFF
abundance: NA
v_gene: TRBV11-2
j_gene: TRBJ2-1
d_gene: TRBD2

CDR3nt: TGTGCCAGCAGGGAGCGGGGGGGCTACAATGAGCAGTTCTTC
CDR3aa: CASRERGGYNEQFF
abundance: few
v_gene: TRBV6-1
j_gene: TRBJ2-1
d_gene: TRBD2